The clone carrying this TCR beta chain was detected a few times. Clones were read by immunoSEQ multiplex PCR, and TCRdb kept only the in-frame ones, dropping some. The sample has about 160,000 clones, around 89% seen once. The data belong to a study of T cell responses to AZD1222 COVID-19 vaccine. Trimming cost V 1 base and J 5 bases; bases outside gene matches: 7. Germline CDR1 is MGHDK and CDR2 is SYGVNS. The CDR3 is 15 residues long. Material: peripheral blood, obtained 28 days after the second AZD1222 dose. The gene calls are TRBV25-1 and TRBJ1-1; 7 bases are a match to TRBD1. This sequence originates from an adult who received the AZD1222 COVID-19 vaccine. The CDR3 DNA follows: TGTGCCAGCAGTGAATTAGACAGGGCGGGGACTGAAGCTTTCTTT. It translates to CASSELDRAGTEAFF.